These 21 T cell receptor beta chains share one sample of origin, sequenced in a study of graft-versus-host responses after intestinal transplantation. These receptors lack a known antigen. Sequencing used immunoSEQ multiplex PCR; TCRdb keeps in-frame clones, though not all of them. Of about 70,000 clones listed, about 92% were seen once; the top ten hold about 1.3%. Sequenced here: unstimulated CD8+ T cells sorted from spleen or lymph node cells, sampled before intestinal transplant. The receptors originated from a human donor who received an intestinal transplant.

This rearrangement joins TRBV12-5 to TRBJ2-7; D perhaps matches TRBD1 (6 bases). Germline CDR1 is LGHNT and CDR2 is FRNRAP. V gave up 6 bases and J gave up 0 bases, with 15 bases separating them. This CDR3 is built from 15 residues. The CDR3 sequence: CASGNRVGSSYEQYF. CDR3 DNA: TGTGCTAGTGGAAACAGGGTCGGCAGCTCCTACGAGCAGTACTTC.

In its sample, this clone was seen a few times. The chain has TRBV13 and TRBJ2-3; 16 bases are a match to TRBD2. The germline V gene encodes CDR1 PRHDT and CDR2 FYEKMQ (reference sequence). The ends lost 5 bases at V and 1 base at J; junction bases unmatched: 9. This CDR3 is built from 19 residues. The CDR3 coding sequence is TGTGCCAGCAGCCCCCGGGGACTAGCGGGGGGGCCGGGCACAGATACGCAGTATTTT. Its protein product is CASSPRGLAGGPGTDTQYF.

The table lists this clone with a count of one. This chain uses TRBV4-1 with TRBJ1-5; 9 nucleotides align to TRBD1. This CDR3 has 16 amino acids. Per the germline V gene, CDR1 is MGHRA and CDR2 is YSYEKL. The V and J ends lost 0 bases and 6 bases, in that order; junction bases with no gene match: 6. The CDR3 sequence: CASSQEYRGLGQPQHF. The CDR3 region has the DNA TGCGCCAGCAGCCAAGAGTACAGGGGGCTGGGTCAGCCCCAGCATTTT.

The chain combines TRBV12-5 with TRBJ2-7; 11 bases map to TRBD1. This CDR3 has 13 amino acids. Germline V CDR1 and CDR2: LGHNT, FRNRAP. J gave up 5 bases and V 7 bases, and 4 bases lay outside the gene matches. The CDR3 DNA sequence: TGTGCTAGTGCCGGGACAGGGGGACACGAGCAGTACTTC. Its translation is CASAGTGGHEQYF.

This sequence joins TRBV6-5 and TRBJ2-5; maybe TRBD1 (5 bases). V was shortened by 5 bases and J by 4 bases, with 14 bases between the two germline ends. The CDR3 sequence is 14 residues long. CDR1 and CDR2 (germline): MNHEY, SVGAGI. The CDR3, as DNA: TGTGCCAGCAGTCCGACGGACAATACAGAGACCCAGTACTTC. Amino acid sequence: CASSPTDNTETQYF.

The chain uses TRBV2 and TRBJ1-1; D might be TRBD1 (6 bases). Germline V gives CDR1 SNHLY, CDR2 FYNNEI. The ends were cut back, 8 bases at V and 0 bases at J, with 7 bases in the middle. The CDR3 has 12 amino acids. The CDR3, as DNA: TGTGCCAGCGGACAGATGAACACTGAAGCTTTCTTT. Protein sequence: CASGQMNTEAFF.

The V call is TRBV9, the J call TRBJ2-1; perhaps TRBD2 as D (5 bases). V shed 0 bases and J shed 3 bases, with 10 bases lying between them. CDR1 is SGDLS, CDR2 YYNGEE, per germline. The length of the CDR3 is 15 residues. The CDR3 nucleotides are TGTGCCAGCAGCGTAGGGGCGGGCAACTACAATGAGCAGTTCTTC. This translates into CASSVGAGNYNEQFF.

The chain links TRBV2 to TRBJ2-3; D gene uncertain. V lost 7 bases to trimming and J lost 2 bases, with 13 bases between them. Germline assignment: CDR1 SNHLY and CDR2 FYNNEI. The CDR3 is 14 amino acids. CDR3 loop: CASTEPLNTDTQYF. CDR3 DNA sequence: TGTGCCAGCACCGAGCCCCTAAACACAGATACGCAGTATTTT.

CDR3 in amino acids: CASSPRPPRGYF. The CDR3 DNA follows: TGTGCCAGCAGCCCTCGTCCCCCCCGGGGGTACTTC. The rearrangement uses TRBV11-2 and TRBJ2-7; tentatively, D is TRBD2 (5 bases). There are 12 residues in the CDR3. Trimming removed 5 bases from V and 12 bases from J, with 17 bases in between. Germline CDR1 and CDR2: SGHAT and FQNNGV.

This clone was recorded a few times. The chain is built from TRBV13 and TRBJ2-7; 7 nucleotides align to TRBD1. V trimming: 3 bases; J trimming: 2 bases; junction bases outside the gene matches: 4. CDR3 size: 14 residues. The germline gives CDR1 PRHDT, CDR2 FYEKMQ (reference sequence). The CDR3 sequence is CASSFKGAPYEQYF. The CDR3 DNA sequence: TGTGCCAGCAGCTTTAAGGGGGCGCCCTACGAGCAGTACTTC.

The rearrangement links TRBV4-1 to TRBJ2-1; a weak D match, TRBD1 (6 bases). There are 14 residues in the CDR3. Between the trimmed V and J ends, which lost 2 bases and 6 bases, there was a span of 11 bases. From germline, CDR1 is MGHRA and CDR2 YSYEKL. The CDR3 DNA is TGCGCCAGCAGCCAACAAGAACAGGGCAATGAGCAGTTCTTC. This codes for CASSQQEQGNEQFF.

V gene TRBV21-1 combines with J gene TRBJ1-5; the table's D call of TRBD1 was not tested on the DNA. TRBV21-1 is a pseudogene segment. This CDR3 contains 14 residues. The CDR3 spells CASSNREVSQPQHF. CDR3 DNA: TGTGCCAGCAGCAACAGGGAAGTAAGTCAGCCCCAGCATTTT.

V and J are TRBV29-1 and TRBJ1-5, with D maybe TRBD1 (6 bases). From germline, CDR1 is SQVTM and CDR2 ANQGSEA. The CDR3 runs to 14 residues. V shed 6 bases and J shed 1 base, with 13 bases lying between them. The CDR3 is CSVMDSQSNQPQHF. CDR3 bases: TGCAGCGTGATGGACAGTCAAAGCAATCAGCCCCAGCATTTT.

V usage is TRBV12-5 and J usage is TRBJ1-6; TRBD1 aligns across 9 bases. V gave up 3 bases and J gave up 7 bases; unmatched junction bases: 4. CDR3 length equals 15 residues. In germline, CDR1 is LGHNT, CDR2 FRNRAP. CDR3 nucleotides: TGTGCTAGTGGTTTCGTTGGACAGGGGAATTCACCCCTCCACTTT. Translated: CASGFVGQGNSPLHF. Based on the CDR3 plus reference TRBV12-5 and TRBJ1-6, the full variable domain is DARVTQTPRHKVTEMGQEVTMRCQPILGHNTVFWYRQTMMQGLELLAYFRNRAPLDDSGMPKDRFSAEMPDATLATLKIQPSEPRDSAVYFCASGFVGQGNSPLHFGNGTRLTVT.

The CDR3 DNA reads as TGTGCCAGCAGTGAAGCAACAGGACAGGGGATTGGTGGCTACACCTTC. Translating it yields CASSEATGQGIGGYTF. This chain joins TRBV6-1 and TRBJ1-2; TRBD1 matches at 9 bases. The CDR3 is 16 amino acids. V was clipped by 0 bases and J by 7 bases; unmatched bases: 9. Germline-derived CDR1 and CDR2 are MNHNS and SASEGT.

Written as DNA, the CDR3 is TGTGCCACCAGCAACCAGGACAGGGGGATCACCGGGGAGCTGTTTTTT. Its translation is CATSNQDRGITGELFF. The rearrangement joins TRBV15 to TRBJ2-2; 10 nucleotides agree with TRBD1. The CDR3 loop spans 16 amino acids. Germline values: CDR1 LNHNV, CDR2 YYDKDF (reference sequence). V lost 4 bases, J lost 4 bases, and 6 bases stayed unmatched.

The chain combines TRBV19 with TRBJ1-2, with TRBD1 matching over 7 bases. CDR1 and CDR2 from the germline V gene are LNHDA and SQIVND (reference sequence). This CDR3 comprises 13 residues. The V and J ends lost 6 bases and 6 bases, in that order; junction bases with no gene match: 7. CDR3 protein: CASSPDRAHGYTF. The DNA of the CDR3 is TGTGCCAGTAGCCCCGACAGGGCCCATGGCTACACCTTC.

This clone showed up just a few times. J is TRBJ2-3 and V is TRBV11-2; D is undetermined. The V gene's germline CDR1 is SGHAT and CDR2 FQNNGV. V was cut by 0 bases and J by 1 base, with 5 bases left in between. CDR3 length equals 14 residues. The CDR3 DNA reads TGTGCCAGCAGCTTAGATCGGGGCACAGATACGCAGTATTTT. Translation gives CASSLDRGTDTQYF. The whole variable domain, filled in from reference TRBV11-2 and TRBJ2-3, reads EAGVAQSPRYKIIEKRQSVAFWCNPISGHATLYWYQQILGQGPKLLIQFQNNGVVDDSQLPKDRFSAERLKGVDSTLKIQPAKLEDSAVYLCASSLDRGTDTQYFGPGTRLTVL.

The chain uses TRBV11-2 and TRBJ2-7, with 7 bases identical to TRBD1. CDR1 SGHAT and CDR2 FQNNGV come from the germline V gene. The length of the CDR3 is 14 residues. Trimming took 1 base from V and 0 from J; bases not matched to a gene: 0. The CDR3 spells CASSLGTGSYEQYF. CDR3 DNA sequence: TGTGCCAGCAGCTTAGGGACAGGCTCCTACGAGCAGTACTTC.

The V call is TRBV7-9, the J call TRBJ1-5, with D possibly matching TRBD1 (5 bases). This CDR3 is 15 amino acids long. V gave up 6 bases and J gave up 7 bases, with 19 bases separating them. Germline CDR1 reads SEHNR; CDR2 reads FQNEAQ (reference sequence). The CDR3 region has the DNA TGTGCCAGCAGTGCTACTCCTGACCAGGGCCAGCCCCAGCATTTT. This encodes CASSATPDQGQPQHF.

The rearrangement links TRBV19 to TRBJ1-1, with D maybe TRBD1 (6 bases). The CDR3 is made up of 17 amino acids. Trimming cost V 1 base and J 3 bases, with 18 bases left between them. Germline values: CDR1 LNHDA, CDR2 SQIVND (reference sequence). The CDR3 coding sequence is TGTGCCAGTAGTATAGGTTACTTCACAGGGAACCACACTGAAGCTTTCTTT. Encoded protein: CASSIGYFTGNHTEAFF.